The rows below give T cell receptor beta chains drawn from one sample of a study of Graves' ophthalmopathy and Graves' hyperthyroidism. One entry per CDR3 protein, called by TCRdb with MiXCR from the multiplex PCR reads. The sample yields about half a million distinct CDR3 sequences, under 15% seen once. The sample taken for sequencing was blood. The receptor set was obtained from a woman in her thirties with Graves' ophthalmopathy. CDR3s include the opening cysteine and the closing phenylalanine or tryptophan. The D gene is left open where the match is weak. Not every row has a clone size; where given, it reads once, few, many or a size class.

J gene,V gene,clone size,D gene,CDR3 protein,CDR3 DNA
TRBJ1-1,TRBV20-1,few,.,CSAPNTEAFF,TGCAGTGCTCCGAACACTGAAGCTTTCTTT
TRBJ1-1,TRBV13,many,.,CASSFSAEPGGTEAFF,TGTGCCAGCAGCTTTAGTGCCGAGCCGGGAGGCACTGAAGCTTTCTTT
TRBJ2-2,TRBV7-2,few,.,CASSLGGRRTGELFF,TGTGCCAGCAGCTTAGGGGGGCGCCGGACCGGGGAGCTGTTTTTT
TRBJ2-5,TRBV6-1,many,.,CASSEHSQETQYF,TGTGCCAGCAGTGAACACAGCCAAGAGACCCAGTACTTC
TRBJ1-5,TRBV7-8,many,TRBD1,CASRGQINQPQHF,TGTGCCAGTCGGGGACAGATCAATCAGCCCCAGCATTTT
TRBJ1-5,TRBV20-1,.,.,CSARGIGNSNQPQHF,TGCAGTGCTAGAGGGATCGGGAATAGCAATCAGCCCCAGCATTTT
TRBJ2-5,TRBV5-1,.,.,CASSQEMGTQYF,TGCGCCAGCAGCCAGGAAATGGGGACCCAGTACTTC
TRBJ1-1,TRBV12-3/TRBV12-4,many,.,CASSPAGVKDQKAFF,TGTGCCAGCAGTCCTGCGGGGGTAAAGGATCAGAAAGCTTTCTTT
TRBJ2-2,TRBV7-2,many,.,CASSSRQNTGELFF,TGTGCCAGCAGCTCCCGGCAGAACACCGGGGAGCTGTTTTTT
TRBJ1-2,TRBV12-3/TRBV12-4,many,.,CASSPRGGGSYGYTF,TGTGCCAGCAGCCCGCGGGGGGGGGGCAGCTATGGCTACACCTTC
TRBJ1-2,TRBV7-8,many,.,CASSLVARQVFNYGYTF,TGTGCCAGCAGCTTAGTTGCCCGACAGGTCTTTAACTATGGCTACACCTTC
TRBJ2-2,TRBV30,many,.,CASQDLMELFF,TGTGCCTCCCAGGACCTTATGGAGCTGTTTTTT
TRBJ2-5,TRBV28,many,.,CAVEREGETQYF,TGTGCTGTCGAGCGAGAAGGGGAGACCCAGTACTTC
TRBJ2-7,TRBV25-1,.,.,CASGVHGQAYEQYF,TGTGCCAGCGGTGTTCACGGGCAGGCCTACGAGCAGTACTTC
TRBJ2-7,TRBV7-2,many,.,CASSLGTGLAGEQYF,TGTGCCAGCAGCTTAGGCACAGGGCTAGCTGGCGAGCAGTACTTC
TRBJ1-3,TRBV28,many,.,CASSLRANSGNTIYF,TGTGCCAGCAGTTTACGGGCGAACTCTGGAAACACCATATATTTT
TRBJ2-2,TRBV7-9,many,.,CASSTFLNTGELFF,TGTGCCAGCAGCACTTTCCTTAACACCGGGGAGCTGTTTTTT
TRBJ1-1,TRBV5-1,many,TRBD1,CASSLGLNAGQMNTEAFF,TGCGCCAGCAGCTTGGGTTTAAACGCGGGACAGATGAACACTGAAGCTTTCTTT
TRBJ1-5,TRBV19,many,TRBD1,CAPKGQSNSNQPQHF,TGTGCACCCAAGGGACAGAGTAATAGCAATCAGCCCCAGCATTTT
TRBJ2-2,TRBV12-3/TRBV12-4,.,.,CASRYAGELFF,TGTGCCAGCCGGTATGCCGGGGAGCTGTTTTTT
TRBJ2-3,TRBV6-5,.,.,CASSYAYSTDTQYF,TGTGCCAGCAGTTATGCCTACAGCACAGATACGCAGTATTTT
TRBJ1-5,TRBV20-1,many,.,CSARRGSNQPQHF,TGCAGTGCTAGACGGGGAAGCAATCAGCCCCAGCATTTT
TRBJ2-5,TRBV7-3,few,.,CASSLGPFGATQYF,TGTGCCAGCAGCCTGGGGCCCTTCGGGGCGACCCAGTACTTC
TRBJ2-5,TRBV12-3/TRBV12-4,many,.,CASSRWAGEGETQYF,TGTGCCAGCAGTCGATGGGCAGGGGAAGGAGAGACCCAGTACTTC
TRBJ1-2,TRBV27,many,.,CASSRGLGYGYTF,TGTGCCAGCTCCCGGGGGCTCGGCTATGGCTACACCTTC
TRBJ2-5,TRBV5-1,.,TRBD2,CASTLLAGSGETQYF,TGCGCCAGCACCTTGCTAGCGGGATCGGGGGAGACCCAGTACTTC
TRBJ1-2,TRBV6-5,many,.,CASSYSRIGYYGYTF,TGTGCCAGCAGTTACTCAAGGATAGGGTACTATGGCTACACCTTC
TRBJ2-5,TRBV12-3/TRBV12-4,.,.,CASSSGTSGNF,TGTGCCAGCAGTTCCGGGACGTCCGGGAACTTC
TRBJ2-7,TRBV6-5,.,.,CASSWQISSYEQYF,TGTGCCAGCAGTTGGCAGATAAGCTCCTACGAGCAGTACTTC
TRBJ2-7,TRBV5-1,.,.,CASSLNSPRDEQYF,TGCGCCAGCAGCTTGAACAGCCCAAGGGACGAGCAGTACTTC
TRBJ1-1,TRBV6-5,.,.,CASSLLGGKNTEAFF,TGTGCCAGCAGTCTCCTCGGGGGGAAGAACACTGAAGCTTTCTTT
TRBJ2-7,TRBV29-1,many,.,CSVEGGSTGEQYF,TGCAGCGTTGAAGGAGGATCGACGGGCGAGCAGTACTTC
TRBJ2-5,TRBV30,.,TRBD1,CAWRRTGLRETQYF,TGTGCCTGGAGGAGGACAGGGCTGCGAGAGACCCAGTACTTC
TRBJ1-2,TRBV9,.,TRBD1,CASSVGAGGLLDYGYTF,TGTGCCAGCAGCGTAGGGGCAGGGGGACTCCTCGACTATGGCTACACCTTC
TRBJ1-5,TRBV12-3/TRBV12-4,many,TRBD1,CASTPTGGANQPQHF,TGTGCCAGCACCCCGACAGGGGGCGCGAATCAGCCCCAGCATTTT
TRBJ2-5,TRBV12-3/TRBV12-4,many,TRBD1,CASSFWDRSKTQYF,TGTGCCAGCAGTTTTTGGGACAGGAGTAAGACCCAGTACTTC
TRBJ2-7,TRBV6-1,many,TRBD2,CASSQPGLAHYEQYF,TGTGCCAGCAGTCAACCGGGACTAGCGCACTACGAGCAGTACTTC
TRBJ1-1,TRBV3-1,many,.,CASSQVGERAEAFF,TGTGCCAGCAGCCAAGTAGGGGAAAGGGCTGAAGCTTTCTTT
TRBJ1-2,TRBV28,many,.,CASSPDLGPGYTF,TGTGCCAGCAGCCCCGATCTGGGGCCTGGCTACACCTTC
TRBJ2-4,TRBV30,many,TRBD2,CAWKARLAKNIKYF,TGTGCCTGGAAGGCGAGACTAGCCAAAAACATTAAGTACTTC
TRBJ2-7,TRBV5-1,few,.,CASKHFNDGKQYF,TGCGCCAGCAAACATTTCAATGACGGAAAGCAGTACTTC
TRBJ2-7,TRBV6-2/TRBV6-3,many,TRBD1,CASSYSTGTGASYEQYF,TGTGCCAGCAGTTACTCAACTGGGACAGGGGCCTCCTACGAGCAGTACTTC
TRBJ2-5,TRBV19,many,.,CASSMGGEYETQYF,TGTGCCAGTAGTATGGGGGGAGAATACGAGACCCAGTACTTC
TRBJ1-6,TRBV28,many,TRBD1,CASCSGQGNSPLHF,TGTGCCAGCTGTTCGGGACAGGGTAATTCACCCCTCCACTTT
TRBJ1-6,TRBV2,many,TRBD1,CAGTGVRGNSPLHF,TGTGCCGGAACAGGGGTCCGGGGAAATTCACCCCTCCACTTT
TRBJ1-1,TRBV4-1,many,.,CASSEQTNTEAFF,TGCGCCAGCAGCGAGCAGACGAACACTGAAGCTTTCTTT
TRBJ1-6,TRBV5-4,many,TRBD1,CASSPVSGQASDSPLHF,TGTGCCAGCAGCCCCGTTTCGGGACAGGCGTCGGATTCACCCCTCCACTTT
TRBJ2-7,TRBV7-8,.,.,CASSLTVSWHEQYF,TGTGCCAGCAGCCTCACCGTTAGTTGGCACGAGCAGTACTTC
TRBJ1-1,TRBV6-5,few,TRBD1,CASSFRTGLDTEAFF,TGTGCCAGCAGTTTTAGGACAGGGCTGGACACTGAAGCTTTCTTT
TRBJ1-2,TRBV19,many,.,CASSIRGRYRNYGYTF,TGTGCCAGTAGTATCCGGGGCCGCTACCGCAACTATGGCTACACCTTC
TRBJ2-7,TRBV6-1,.,.,CASRTFNRASRDEQYF,TGTGCCAGCAGAACTTTCAACCGGGCTTCACGGGACGAGCAGTACTTC
TRBJ2-3,TRBV12-3/TRBV12-4,many,.,CASSFALPAFTDTQYF,TGTGCCAGCAGTTTTGCGTTACCGGCTTTCACAGATACGCAGTATTTT
TRBJ2-7,TRBV7-9,many,TRBD1,CASSLTQGYHEQYF,TGTGCCAGCAGCCTCACACAGGGGTACCACGAGCAGTACTTC
TRBJ2-5,TRBV12-3/TRBV12-4,many,.,CASSLRFQETQYF,TGTGCCAGCAGTTTAAGGTTTCAAGAGACCCAGTACTTC
TRBJ1-3,TRBV7-8,many,.,CASRGPSGNTIYF,TGTGCCAGCAGGGGGCCGAGTGGAAACACCATATATTTT